This T cell receptor (beta chain) was observed in a study of OX40 agonist ivuxolimab in advanced cancers. This CDR3 spans 13 amino acids. Germline assignment: CDR1 MNHEY and CDR2 SVGAGI. The germline V and J ends were trimmed by 6 bases and 2 bases, with 10 bases remaining between them. Method: immunoSEQ multiplex PCR; TCRdb's copy keeps in-frame clones and lacks some. The sample contains 70,000 to 75,000 clones, around 85% of which appear only once. The specimen comprised CD4+ or CD8+ T cells sorted from blood, sampled in a trial of the OX40 agonist ivuxolimab. The chain employs TRBV6-5 and TRBJ1-2; D is ambiguous. The sequence came from an adult with an advanced solid tumor such as melanoma, head and neck, liver or kidney cancer. This CDR3 is CASSPGRNYGYTF. CDR3 sequence (DNA): TGTGCCAGCAGCCCTGGACGGAACTATGGCTACACCTTC.